This T cell receptor (beta chain) was identified in a study of cytomegalovirus exposure and HLA in healthy donors. General study results and limits: Associated with cytomegalovirus, according to the listing, were about 160 TCR beta chains. In vitro experiments confirmed that three CMV-associated chains were specific for CMV antigens. A subsequent analysis found that TCR clusters from the first cohort also tended to co-occur in the 120 or so validation repertoires, with under 95% of cluster scores above 0.

Generated by immunoSEQ multiplex PCR, the TCRdb table keeps only in-frame clones and is missing some. Of roughly 82,000 clones listed, 93% were seen once; the top ten hold roughly 0.74%. For this clone: Its target is unknown.

Sequences were obtained from PBMCs. The TCR sequence derives from a young man in good health and CMV-seronegative.

CDR3 region: CASSLTGPGDTGELFF. The CDR3 nucleotides read TGTGCCAGCAGCTTGACCGGACCCGGGGACACCGGGGAGCTGTTTTTT. The chain recombines TRBV4-2 with TRBJ2-2, with D tentatively TRBD2 (5 bases). This CDR3 has 16 amino acids. Trimming cost V 5 bases and J 3 bases, with 16 bases left between them. CDR1 is LGHNA, CDR2 YNFKEQ, per germline.